The clone carrying this T cell receptor (beta chain) was observed many times. Its antigen is not known. The entry originates in a study of T cell repertoires in cytomegalovirus infection. Study information: Based on public TCR beta signatures, there were indications of CMV infection and of a matching HLA type. Study observations and caveats: Summed frequency of shared TCR beta families picked out CMV carriers who also had the relevant HLA. Clonotype analysis showed dominance of the ex vivo response by HLA-C-restricted CMV-specific TCR beta clonotypes.

TCRdb independently ran MiXCR on the reads; one entry per CDR3 protein. The data contain around 310,000 distinct CDR3 sequences, roughly a sixth of them singletons. Trimming left V 1 base short and J 2 bases short, with 8 bases between. The CDR3 extends over 14 amino acids. CDR1 and CDR2 from the germline V gene are SGHTA and FQGNSA. Sample: PBMCs. This rearrangement joins TRBV7-2 to TRBJ2-5; no reliable D call. This clonotype originated in a human donor in good health (CMV status not recorded). Some clones in this sample may be carry-over from other donors' samples. The CDR3 loop reads CASSLDGRQETQYF. Here the CDR3 DNA reads TGTGCCAGCAGCTTAGATGGTAGACAAGAGACCCAGTACTTC.